One and the same sample provided the 29 T cell receptor beta chains below, sequenced in a study of cytomegalovirus exposure and HLA in healthy donors. Using immunoSEQ multiplex PCR, the repertoire was profiled, and TCRdb retains in-frame clones only, with some absent. The data contain under 150,000 clones, approximately 88% of them singletons. The material sequenced was PBMCs. Receptors were obtained from a woman younger than 30 in good health and CMV-seropositive.

The chain recombines TRBV7-9 with TRBJ1-4; TRBD1 might be the D (5 bases). Germline CDR1 SEHNR, CDR2 FQNEAQ (reference sequence). The CDR3 totals 14 residues. The ends were cut back, 1 base at V and 5 bases at J, with 8 bases in the middle. The CDR3 coding sequence is TGTGCCAGCAGCTTAGGCTGGGGCAATGAAAAACTGTTTTTT. Amino acid sequence: CASSLGWGNEKLFF.

This chain links TRBV5-4 with TRBJ2-3; D is possibly TRBD1 (6 bases). CDR1 is SGHNT, CDR2 YYREEE, per germline (reference sequence). Trimming removed 0 bases at V and 1 base at J, with 24 bases between. The CDR3 is 20 amino acids. CDR3 DNA: TGTGCCAGCAGCTTGGACCAGGGGATGGGCTTCGTTGTAGGCACAGATACGCAGTATTTT. Translated: CASSLDQGMGFVVGTDTQYF.

The V and J genes are TRBV4-1 and TRBJ2-1; 10 bases match TRBD1. The CDR3 spans 18 residues. Germline assignment: CDR1 MGHRA and CDR2 YSYEKL. V was pared by 0 bases and J by 7 bases, with 12 bases of the junction left unmatched. The chain's CDR3 is CASSQDAPGTGVRNEQFF. CDR3 in DNA: TGCGCCAGCAGCCAAGATGCCCCAGGGACAGGGGTGCGGAATGAGCAGTTCTTC.

This chain links TRBV5-4 with TRBJ2-3; weak D call: TRBD1 (6 bases). The CDR3 length is 15 residues. The germline CDR1 and CDR2 sequences are SGHNT and YYREEE (reference sequence). Trimming took off 3 bases at V and 0 bases at J, with 11 bases between the two ends. CDR3 region: CASSSTGFSTDTQYF. The CDR3, as DNA: TGTGCCAGCAGCTCGACAGGTTTTAGCACAGATACGCAGTATTTT.

The J gene is TRBJ2-5, the V gene TRBV2; 8 bases are a match to TRBD2. J was trimmed by 5 bases and V by 6 bases; bases with no gene match: 14. The CDR3 has 16 amino acids. Germline loops: CDR1 SNHLY, CDR2 FYNNEI. CDR3 coding DNA: TGTGCCAGCAGCGGGGCAAGCGGGGGCCTTGGGGAGACCCAGTACTTC. The encoded protein is CASSGASGGLGETQYF.

The chain recombines TRBV6-6 with TRBJ1-2; TRBD1 aligns across 7 bases. The CDR3 has 13 residues. V dropped 4 bases and J dropped 8; count of bases not matched to a gene: 7. Germline V gene sequence: CDR1 MNHNY, CDR2 SVGAGI (reference sequence). The DNA for the CDR3 is TGTGCCAGCAGTTCAGAGGGGGCGCGGGGCTACACCTTC. It translates to CASSSEGARGYTF.

The chain combines TRBV7-3 with TRBJ2-2; D remains unclear. This CDR3 has 15 amino acids. Per the germline V gene, CDR1 is SGHTA and CDR2 is FQGTGA. The V gene lost 5 bases and the J gene lost 3 bases, with 13 bases spanning the gap. The CDR3 nucleotides read TGTGCCAGCAGCCCCACCACGGCGGACACCGGGGAGCTGTTTTTT. This codes for CASSPTTADTGELFF.

The chain combines TRBV7-6 with TRBJ2-3, with TRBD2 matching over 10 bases. CDR1 and CDR2 from the germline V gene are SGHVS and FNYEAQ. Trimming took 4 bases from V and 2 from J; bases not matched to a gene: 12. The CDR3 spans 18 residues. This chain's CDR3 is CASSWLRPSGGHTDTQYF. CDR3 coding DNA: TGTGCCAGCAGCTGGCTCCGTCCTAGCGGGGGACACACAGATACGCAGTATTTT.

Turning to this clone: One end of the junction is discordant with germline, which a read error may explain. The rearrangement links TRBV6-5 to TRBJ2-7; possible D gene TRBD1, 5 bases. In germline, CDR1 is MNHEY, CDR2 SVGAGI. CDR3 size: 15 residues. CDR3 in DNA: TGTGCCAGCCGTTATTCGACAGCCCAATCCTACGAGCAGTACTTC. It specifies CASRYSTAQSYEQYF.

CDR3 region: CASSPETSGGASADTQYF. The CDR3, as DNA: TGTGCCAGCTCACCCGAGACTAGCGGGGGAGCCAGTGCAGATACGCAGTATTTT. The chain recombines TRBV18 with TRBJ2-3, with TRBD2 identical over 12 bases. The CDR3 has 18 residues. The J segment lost 4 bases and the V segment lost 3 bases, leaving 11 bases of the junction unmatched. The V gene's germline CDR1 is KGHSH and CDR2 LQKENI.

The chain recombines TRBV4-1 with TRBJ2-2; D is unclear. CDR1 is MGHRA and CDR2 is YSYEKL in the germline V gene. V gave up 4 bases and J gave up 6 bases, with 6 bases separating them. This CDR3 contains 12 residues. The CDR3 nucleotides are TGCGCCAGCAGCCGATACTCCGGGGAGCTGTTTTTT. Translation gives CASSRYSGELFF.

DNA of the CDR3: TGTGCCAGCAGCTTAGCGGTCGATACGCAGTATTTT. Translating gives CASSLAVDTQYF. The chain couples TRBV11-2 to TRBJ2-3; D gene uncertain. Trimming stripped 1 base from V and 6 bases from J, with 5 bases between. The CDR3 consists of 12 residues. In germline, CDR1 is SGHAT, CDR2 FQNNGV.

J is TRBJ2-1 and V is TRBV7-6; 11 bases are shared with TRBD1. This CDR3 is 16 amino acids long. Trimming took 1 base from V and 4 from J; bases not matched to a gene: 3. Germline V gene lookup returns CDR1 SGHVS and CDR2 FNYEAQ. CDR3 in DNA: TGTGCCAGCAGCTTAGTCGGGACAGGGGGATACAATGAGCAGTTCTTC. Residues: CASSLVGTGGYNEQFF.

The CDR3 is CASSQGTGQGYNEQFF. CDR3 nucleotide sequence: TGTGCCAGCAGCCAGGGCACGGGACAGGGTTACAATGAGCAGTTCTTC. V gene TRBV5-4 combines with J gene TRBJ2-1, with 9 bases identical to TRBD1. CDR3 length equals 16 residues. Trimming cost V 4 bases and J 4 bases; bases outside gene matches: 9. Per the germline V gene, CDR1 is SGHNT and CDR2 is YYREEE (reference sequence).

The V gene is TRBV27, the J gene TRBJ1-4; D not certain. The germline V and J ends were trimmed by 6 bases and 0 bases, with 5 bases remaining between them. Germline V gene lookup returns CDR1 MNHEY and CDR2 SMNVEV (reference sequence). There are 13 residues in the CDR3. CDR3 coding DNA: TGTGCCAGCAGGGCCACAACTAATGAAAAACTGTTTTTT. This gives the protein CASRATTNEKLFF.

This chain connects TRBV28 to TRBJ2-7; D might be TRBD1 (6 bases). Trimming left V 2 bases short and J 2 bases short, with 10 bases between. CDR1 MDHEN and CDR2 SYDVKM come from the germline V gene. The CDR3 contains 14 residues. The CDR3 coding sequence is TGTGCCAGCAGTTTAGAGGGGGTCCCCTACGAGCAGTACTTC. Amino acids: CASSLEGVPYEQYF.

This chain uses TRBV27 with TRBJ2-7, with a possible D match to TRBD1 (6 bases). The CDR3 runs to 15 residues. V was clipped by 3 bases and J by 2 bases, with 14 bases between them. The germline V gene has CDR1 MNHEY and CDR2 SMNVEV (reference sequence). The CDR3 is CASSFSGTKTYEQYF. For the CDR3, the DNA is TGTGCCAGCAGTTTTTCCGGGACAAAGACCTACGAGCAGTACTTC.

In this sample, this clone turned up a few times. This chain uses TRBV5-6 with TRBJ2-7, with TRBD1 identical over 9 bases. The V gene's germline CDR1 is SGHDT and CDR2 YYEEEE. Losses at the gene ends were 4 bases for V and 7 bases for J; bases not matched to a gene: 9. CDR3 length: 14 amino acids. The CDR3 nucleotides are TGTGCCAGCAGCCCTACTGGACAGGGGAGGGAGCAGTACTTC. It translates to CASSPTGQGREQYF.

The V and J genes are TRBV19 and TRBJ2-5, with D tentatively TRBD1 (5 bases). V gave up 5 bases and J gave up 5 bases, with 9 bases separating them. Germline V lookup: CDR1 LNHDA, CDR2 SQIVND (reference sequence). CDR3 length: 12 amino acids. The DNA of the CDR3 is TGTGCCAGTAGTGGTGGGGCGGAGACCCAGTACTTC. Protein product: CASSGGAETQYF.

This chain links TRBV18 with TRBJ1-1; no definite D call. There are 13 residues in the CDR3. V was pared by 3 bases and J by 1 base, with 6 bases between. From germline, CDR1 is KGHSH and CDR2 LQKENI. The CDR3: CASSPSGNTEAFF. The CDR3 nucleotides are TGTGCCAGCTCACCGTCGGGGAACACTGAAGCTTTCTTT.

The DNA for the CDR3 is TGTGCCAGCAGTTATACAGGGGACTATGGCTACACCTTC. Amino acid sequence: CASSYTGDYGYTF. The V call is TRBV2, the J call TRBJ1-2; 7 nucleotides line up with TRBD1. The germline V gene encodes CDR1 SNHLY and CDR2 FYNNEI. The trim removed 5 bases at V and 3 bases at J, leaving 3 bases unmatched. CDR3 length: 13 residues.

This rearrangement joins TRBV27 to TRBJ1-2, with 10 bases that match TRBD1. The V gene end was trimmed by 6 bases and the J gene end by 7 bases; junction bases not matched to a gene: 5. CDR3 length equals 13 residues. Germline loops: CDR1 MNHEY, CDR2 SMNVEV (reference sequence). The chain's CDR3 is CASSGQGVPGYTF. The CDR3 DNA reads as TGTGCCAGCAGCGGACAGGGGGTCCCTGGCTACACCTTC.

This clone came up once. This rearrangement joins TRBV11-3 to TRBJ2-2; 8 bases line up with TRBD1. Germline trimming cut 6 bases from V and 3 bases from J; bases unmatched to any gene: 6. Looked up from germline, CDR1 is SGHNT and CDR2 is YENEEA. The CDR3 has 15 amino acids. The CDR3 sequence is CASSPGGRDTGELFF. CDR3 DNA: TGTGCCAGCAGTCCAGGGGGCCGGGACACCGGGGAGCTGTTTTTT. Full variable domain (rest looked up from reference TRBV11-3 and TRBJ2-2): EAGVVQSPRYKIIEKKQPVAFWCNPISGHNTLYWYLQNLGQGPELLIRYENEEAVDDSQLPKDRFSAERLKGVDSTLKIQPAELGDSAVYLCASSPGGRDTGELFFGEGSRLTVL.

The rearrangement uses TRBV15 and TRBJ2-1; D possibly corresponds to TRBD2 (7 bases). This CDR3 spans 13 amino acids. The germline V and J ends were trimmed by 5 bases and 9 bases, with 14 bases remaining between them. Germline loops: CDR1 LNHNV, CDR2 YYDKDF (reference sequence). CDR3 amino acids: CATSWGGRGEQFF. Written as DNA, the CDR3 is TGTGCCACCAGCTGGGGGGGCCGGGGTGAGCAGTTCTTC.

V is TRBV11-1 and J is TRBJ2-7; 9 nucleotides line up with TRBD1. The germline gives CDR1 SGHAT, CDR2 FQDESV (reference sequence). V was pared by 6 bases and J by 4 bases, with 7 bases of the junction left unmatched. This CDR3 has 14 amino acids. CDR3 in DNA: TGTGCCAGCAGTCAGTTCGGGACAGGGTACGAGCAGTACTTC. Translated: CASSQFGTGYEQYF.

The chain combines TRBV11-2 with TRBJ1-3; D is undetermined. Trimming pared 2 bases from V and 0 bases from J, leaving 11 bases between. Germline CDR1 SGHAT, CDR2 FQNNGV. There are 16 residues in the CDR3. This CDR3 is CASSLLAEFSGNTIYF. The CDR3 DNA reads TGTGCCAGCAGCTTACTAGCAGAGTTCTCTGGAAACACCATATATTTT. The whole variable domain, filled in from reference TRBV11-2 and TRBJ1-3, reads EAGVAQSPRYKIIEKRQSVAFWCNPISGHATLYWYQQILGQGPKLLIQFQNNGVVDDSQLPKDRFSAERLKGVDSTLKIQPAKLEDSAVYLCASSLLAEFSGNTIYFGEGSWLTVV.

This clone was seen only a few times. This chain joins TRBV19 and TRBJ1-5; no definite D call. Trimming stripped 9 bases from V and 1 base from J, with 7 bases between. Germline V lookup: CDR1 LNHDA, CDR2 SQIVND (reference sequence). This CDR3 region has 12 residues. CDR3 region: CASSGSNQPQHF. In DNA form, the CDR3 reads TGTGCCAGCAGCGGGAGCAATCAGCCCCAGCATTTT.

This chain uses TRBV7-2 with TRBJ2-7; maybe TRBD2 (6 bases). The CDR3 sequence is 14 residues long. Trimming cost V 2 bases and J 6 bases, with 14 bases left between them. Germline CDR1 reads SGHTA; CDR2 reads FQGNSA. CDR3 loop: CASSLIQTSPEQYF. CDR3 DNA: TGTGCCAGCAGCTTAATACAGACTAGTCCCGAGCAGTACTTC.

The rearrangement uses TRBV2 and TRBJ1-2; no firm D call. V lost 2 bases, J lost 3 bases, and 16 bases lay in between. The CDR3 is 16 residues long. Germline V gene sequence: CDR1 SNHLY, CDR2 FYNNEI. DNA for the CDR3: TGTGCCAGCAGTGAAACGCTTCGGGGATGGGACTATGGCTACACCTTC. Translation gives CASSETLRGWDYGYTF. Variable domain in full (rest from reference TRBV2 and TRBJ1-2): EPEVTQTPSHQVTQMGQEVILRCVPISNHLYFYWYRQILGQKVEFLVSFYNNEISEKSEIFDDQFSVERPDGSNFTLKIRSTKLEDSAMYFCASSETLRGWDYGYTFGSGTRLTVV.